The clone carrying this T cell receptor (beta chain) was seen ten or more times. Its antigen remains unidentified. The sample belongs to a study of T cells in Graves' hyperthyroidism and ophthalmopathy. At the level of the study: At the time of initial diagnosis and before any treatment, peripheral blood was collected.

Broader study findings: Ophthalmopathy was predicted by the model a median of approximately 6 months ahead of onset.

It was RNA transcripts that yielded the amplified TCR beta CDR3 regions. First-round RT-PCR of the TCR CDR3 relied on the HTBI primer set. One entry per CDR3 protein results from TCRdb running MiXCR on the multiplex PCR reads. The sample holds a few hundred thousand distinct CDR3 sequences; 15% to 19% are singletons and the top ten take roughly 15%. V dropped 2 bases and J dropped 3; count of bases not matched to a gene: 7. Germline-derived CDR1 and CDR2 are ENHRY and SYGVKD. The CDR3 covers 16 residues. The TCR comes from a woman younger than 30 with Graves' hyperthyroidism. The rearrangement uses TRBV10-3 and TRBJ1-2; 9 nucleotides agree with TRBD1. Sequencing used blood. CDR3 bases: TGTGCCATCAGTGAGCCCGGGACAGGGCAATACTATGGCTACACCTTC. This gives the protein CAISEPGTGQYYGYTF.